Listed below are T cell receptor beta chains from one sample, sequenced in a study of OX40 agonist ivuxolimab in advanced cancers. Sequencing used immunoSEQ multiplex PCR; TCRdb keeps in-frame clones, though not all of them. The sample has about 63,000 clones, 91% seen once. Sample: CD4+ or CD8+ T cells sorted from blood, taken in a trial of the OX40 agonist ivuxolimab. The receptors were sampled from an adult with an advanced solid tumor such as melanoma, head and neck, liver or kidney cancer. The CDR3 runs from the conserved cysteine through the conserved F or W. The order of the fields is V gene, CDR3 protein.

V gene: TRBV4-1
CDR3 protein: CASSQGSAYYEQYF

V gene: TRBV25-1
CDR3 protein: CASKTGGTDTQYF

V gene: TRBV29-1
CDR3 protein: CSVVGNTLPFYGYTF

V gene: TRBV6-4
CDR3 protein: CASSDSGENGELFF

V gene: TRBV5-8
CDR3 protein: CASSLYRGSTEAFF

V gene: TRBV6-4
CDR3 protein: CASSDGRGADTQYF

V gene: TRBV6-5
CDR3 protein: CASSYQGGASWGYTF

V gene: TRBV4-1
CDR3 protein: CASSQVNRDYEQYF

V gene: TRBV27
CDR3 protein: CASSDSSGELFF

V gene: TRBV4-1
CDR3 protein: CASSQNGGSYNEQFF

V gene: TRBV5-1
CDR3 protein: CASSQGQGLGTGELFF

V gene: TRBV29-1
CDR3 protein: CSVEDLRYSGNTIYF

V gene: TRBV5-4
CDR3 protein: CASSFSGYGYTF

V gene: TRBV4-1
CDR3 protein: CASSQGSGRGTGELFF

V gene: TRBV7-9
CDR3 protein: CASIPLMRAAGELFF

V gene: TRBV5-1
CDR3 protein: CASSLNKRGAQDTGELFF

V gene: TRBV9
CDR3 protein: CASSVEWGGADTQYF

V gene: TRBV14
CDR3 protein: CASSQDRWGFRGNEQFF

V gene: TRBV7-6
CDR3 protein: CASSLPAGAPYNEQFF

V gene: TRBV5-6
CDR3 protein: CASSLELAGGNEQFF

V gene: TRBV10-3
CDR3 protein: CAISREGRGGRTDTQYF

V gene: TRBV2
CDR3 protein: CASSEPTASTDTQYF

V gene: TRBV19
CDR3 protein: CASSLSGYNEQFF

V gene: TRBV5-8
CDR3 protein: CASSPAGHGETQYF

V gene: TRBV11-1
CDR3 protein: CASSLEVWREEDTQYF

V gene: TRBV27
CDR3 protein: CASRIGRNSPLHF

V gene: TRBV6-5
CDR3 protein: CASSYIQGLNTGELFF

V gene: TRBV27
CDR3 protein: CASSLRRGTNNEQFF

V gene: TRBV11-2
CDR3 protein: CASSSGHGYTF

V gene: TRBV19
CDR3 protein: CASSIDTGGSFTEAFF

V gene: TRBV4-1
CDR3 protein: CASSPTSGQIKNIQYF

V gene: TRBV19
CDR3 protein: CASKGGGTVQPQHF

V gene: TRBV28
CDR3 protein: CASSWGRLVGYTF

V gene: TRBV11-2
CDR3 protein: CASSFWDSRGYTF

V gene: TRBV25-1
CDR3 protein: CASAWGYGYTF

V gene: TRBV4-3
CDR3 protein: CASSHQDPGVDTEAFF